A single sample gave rise to the 24 T cell receptor beta chains below, sequenced in a study of shared clonotypes between healthy human individuals. Measured with immunoSEQ multiplex PCR; TCRdb has only the in-frame clones, and not every one. The data show 1.5 million to 2.5 million clones, about 94% seen once. The naive CD8 subset, CD45RO-negative cells positively selected for CCR7, excluded terminally differentiated effector memory CD45RA+ cells. The material sequenced was naive CD8+ T cells sorted from blood. Every receptor here comes from a man in his late teens or twenties in good health.

This clone was seen just once. The J gene is TRBJ1-1, the V gene TRBV5-6; D might be TRBD1 (6 bases). The germline V gene encodes CDR1 SGHDT and CDR2 YYEEEE. Trimming removed 1 base at V and 1 base at J, with 17 bases between. This CDR3 comprises 17 residues. Here the CDR3 DNA reads TGTGCCAGCAGCTTGTCACCCGATCGGGGGGCGAACACTGAAGCTTTCTTT. It specifies CASSLSPDRGANTEAFF.

CDR3 DNA: TGTGCCAGTCCCTATAAAGGAAGCACCGGGGAGCTGTTTTTT. Its protein product is CASPYKGSTGELFF. The chain joins TRBV11-2 to TRBJ2-2; no reliable D call. Germline CDR1 and CDR2: SGHAT and FQNNGV. The CDR3 has 14 residues. Trimming removed 9 bases at V and 4 bases at J, with 15 bases between.

This chain uses TRBV6-6 with TRBJ2-7; D gene unclear. The germline V gene has CDR1 MNHNY and CDR2 SVGAGI (reference sequence). The CDR3 covers 12 residues. Trimming cost V 5 bases and J 5 bases, with 10 bases left between them. CDR3: CASSPHVDEQYF. CDR3 in DNA: TGTGCCAGCAGTCCCCACGTGGACGAGCAGTACTTC.

This clone appeared a single time. The CDR3 is CASSLAAGRDTEAFF. DNA of the CDR3: TGCGCCAGCAGCTTGGCGGCAGGGAGGGACACTGAAGCTTTCTTT. V usage is TRBV5-1 and J usage is TRBJ1-1; tentatively, D is TRBD1 (5 bases). Trimming removed 0 bases from V and 3 bases from J, with 12 bases in between. The CDR3 loop spans 15 amino acids. The germline V gene has CDR1 SGHRS and CDR2 YFSETQ.

V is TRBV5-4 and J is TRBJ2-5, with D possibly matching TRBD1 (6 bases). This CDR3 spans 15 amino acids. Germline V CDR1 and CDR2: SGHNT, YYREEE (reference sequence). The V end was cut by 0 bases, the J end by 1 base, with 10 bases between. CDR3 DNA: TGTGCCAGCAGCTTGGTGGGGGCCCCCCAAGAGACCCAGTACTTC. As protein: CASSLVGAPQETQYF.

J is TRBJ2-3 and V is TRBV2; D might be TRBD2 (6 bases). The germline V gene has CDR1 SNHLY and CDR2 FYNNEI. CDR3 length equals 18 residues. V lost 4 bases and J 0 bases, leaving 20 bases between the germline ends. DNA of the CDR3: TGTGCCAGCAGTGGGGACTTCGCAACCCTCACTAGCACAGATACGCAGTATTTT. Its protein is CASSGDFATLTSTDTQYF. The full variable domain, rest sourced from reference TRBV2 and TRBJ2-3, is EPEVTQTPSHQVTQMGQEVILRCVPISNHLYFYWYRQILGQKVEFLVSFYNNEISEKSEIFDDQFSVERPDGSNFTLKIRSTKLEDSAMYFCASSGDFATLTSTDTQYFGPGTRLTVL.

This clone was seen just once. This chain connects TRBV29-1 to TRBJ2-1; D not resolved. The CDR3 extends over 10 amino acids. V was cut by 0 bases and J by 9 bases, with 3 bases left in between. The germline V gene encodes CDR1 SQVTM and CDR2 ANQGSEA. The CDR3 reads CSVEDSEQFF. As DNA, the CDR3 is TGCAGCGTTGAAGATTCTGAGCAGTTCTTC.

The gene calls are TRBV6-6 and TRBJ2-3; 7 bases align to TRBD1. The CDR3 has 15 residues. Germline V gene lookup returns CDR1 MNHNY and CDR2 SVGAGI (reference sequence). The V and J ends lost 5 bases and 3 bases, in that order; junction bases with no gene match: 8. The CDR3 region has the DNA TGTGCCAGCAGTACTATCGTGACAGGGACAGATACGCAGTATTTT. As protein: CASSTIVTGTDTQYF.

V and J are TRBV4-3 and TRBJ2-1, with 15 bases that match TRBD2. The CDR3 consists of 15 residues. Germline CDR1 reads LGHNA; CDR2 reads YSLEER. V lost 4 bases, J lost 8 bases, and 3 bases stayed unmatched. CDR3 loop: CASSLWTSGGDEQFF. DNA of the CDR3: TGCGCCAGCAGCCTATGGACTAGCGGGGGGGATGAGCAGTTCTTC.

The J gene is TRBJ2-1, the V gene TRBV5-1, with D possibly matching TRBD2 (6 bases). Trimming cost V 2 bases and J 0 bases, with 15 bases left between them. The germline V gene has CDR1 SGHRS and CDR2 YFSETQ. CDR3 length equals 17 residues. This CDR3 reads CASSLSASASSYNEQFF. The CDR3 DNA follows: TGCGCCAGCAGCTTATCGGCTAGCGCGAGCTCCTACAATGAGCAGTTCTTC.

V usage is TRBV4-1 and J usage is TRBJ2-1; D gene ambiguous. Germline assignment: CDR1 MGHRA and CDR2 YSYEKL. This CDR3 is 12 amino acids long. Trimming removed 1 base from V and 8 bases from J, with 6 bases in between. CDR3 nucleotides: TGCGCCAGCAGCCAAGTGATCGATGAGCAGTTCTTC. Protein: CASSQVIDEQFF.

The rearrangement links TRBV4-3 to TRBJ2-3, with D possibly matching TRBD1 (6 bases). CDR3 length: 14 residues. Per germline, CDR1 LGHNA and CDR2 YSLEER. Between the trimmed V and J ends, which lost 4 bases and 4 bases, there was a span of 12 bases. CDR3: CASSPPDRSDTQYF. The CDR3 DNA sequence: TGCGCCAGCAGCCCGCCGGACAGATCAGATACGCAGTATTTT.

The V gene is TRBV19, the J gene TRBJ2-7; D gene unclear. Per the germline V gene, CDR1 is LNHDA and CDR2 is SQIVND (reference sequence). V lost 2 bases and J 0 bases, leaving 8 bases between the germline ends. CDR3 length equals 14 residues. This chain's CDR3 is CASSIHVNSYEQYF. As DNA, the CDR3 is TGTGCCAGTAGTATACATGTTAACTCCTACGAGCAGTACTTC.

This chain links TRBV27 with TRBJ2-3, with 8 bases identical to TRBD2. Germline V gives CDR1 MNHEY, CDR2 SMNVEV (reference sequence). Losses at the gene ends were 3 bases for V and 3 bases for J; bases not matched to a gene: 5. The CDR3 sequence is 15 residues long. Here the CDR3 DNA reads TGTGCCAGCAGTTTCAGGGTAGCGGGAACAGATACGCAGTATTTT. Translation gives CASSFRVAGTDTQYF.

The gene calls are TRBV28 and TRBJ1-2; TRBD1 matches 8 bases. The CDR3 contains 16 residues. Germline-derived CDR1 and CDR2 are MDHEN and SYDVKM. The trim removed 2 bases at V and 2 bases at J, leaving 7 bases unmatched. This CDR3 is CASSLRDRLTNYGYTF. The CDR3 DNA reads TGTGCCAGCAGTTTACGGGACAGGTTAACAAACTATGGCTACACCTTC.

V gene TRBV7-8 combines with J gene TRBJ2-2; D might be TRBD1 or TRBD2, each matching 5 bases. Trimming pared 1 base from V and 6 bases from J, leaving 15 bases between. Germline CDR1 SGHVS, CDR2 FQNEAQ. The CDR3 covers 16 residues. This chain's CDR3 is CASSLGRGVGSGELFF. The CDR3 DNA sequence: TGTGCCAGCAGCTTAGGTAGAGGGGTCGGATCCGGGGAGCTGTTTTTT.

This clone appeared a few times. This sequence joins TRBV19 and TRBJ1-5, with D unclear. The CDR3 totals 13 residues. Per germline, CDR1 LNHDA and CDR2 SQIVND (reference sequence). The V and J ends lost 8 bases and 0 bases respectively, with 8 bases between them. For the CDR3, the DNA is TGTGCCAGTTCAGCGTATAGCAATCAGCCCCAGCATTTT. Residues: CASSAYSNQPQHF.

This clone came up once. This sequence joins TRBV5-6 and TRBJ2-7, with a possible D match to TRBD2 (5 bases). Per the germline V gene, CDR1 is SGHDT and CDR2 is YYEEEE. There are 16 residues in the CDR3. Trimming removed 3 bases at V and 2 bases at J, with 18 bases between. CDR3 region: CASSSPGSGGPYEQYF. CDR3 sequence (DNA): TGTGCCAGCAGCTCCCCGGGGAGCGGAGGCCCCTACGAGCAGTACTTC.

The chain uses TRBV13 and TRBJ1-1, with 8 bases matching TRBD1. The V gene end was trimmed by 5 bases and the J gene end by 4 bases; junction bases not matched to a gene: 15. Germline loops: CDR1 PRHDT, CDR2 FYEKMQ (reference sequence). The CDR3 extends over 17 amino acids. The CDR3 here is CASSQIQGEVDSTEAFF. The CDR3 DNA reads TGTGCCAGCAGCCAGATACAGGGGGAGGTTGATTCCACTGAAGCTTTCTTT.

This clone appeared a single time. V and J are TRBV4-1 and TRBJ2-7, with D tentatively TRBD1 (6 bases). This CDR3 has 13 amino acids. Germline V CDR1 and CDR2: MGHRA, YSYEKL. V dropped 4 bases and J dropped 2 bases, with 9 bases sitting between them. The CDR3 DNA reads as TGCGCCAGCAGCCTACAGGGCCCCTACGAGCAGTACTTC. Its protein is CASSLQGPYEQYF.

This clone was counted a single time. The genes are TRBV4-3 and TRBJ2-1; 12 nucleotides align to TRBD2. Looked up from germline, CDR1 is LGHNA and CDR2 is YSLEER. The CDR3 runs to 16 residues. The V gene end was trimmed by 0 bases and the J gene end by 9 bases; junction bases not matched to a gene: 6. The CDR3 DNA reads TGCGCCAGCAGCCAAGATAGGACTAGCGGGATCCTTGAGCAGTTCTTC. It is translated as CASSQDRTSGILEQFF.

The V call is TRBV2, the J call TRBJ2-7; no firm D call. Germline CDR1 SNHLY, CDR2 FYNNEI. Trimming removed 2 bases at V and 5 bases at J, with 13 bases between. The CDR3 runs 14 residues. The CDR3, as DNA: TGTGCCAGCAGTGAAACGGCTAGTTTCGACGAGCAGTACTTC. As protein: CASSETASFDEQYF.

Concerning this clone: Other DNA variants within this sample encode the same CDR3. The chain is built from TRBV27 and TRBJ2-1, with TRBD2 matching over 8 bases. In germline, CDR1 is MNHEY, CDR2 SMNVEV (reference sequence). The V and J ends lost 3 bases and 0 bases, in that order; junction bases with no gene match: 1. The CDR3 spans 15 residues. CDR3 DNA sequence: TGTGCCAGCAGTTTCGGGGGGGGCTCCTACAATGAGCAGTTCTTC. This encodes CASSFGGGSYNEQFF.

The gene calls are TRBV30 and TRBJ2-5; D remains ambiguous. V gave up 0 bases and J gave up 4 bases, with 9 bases separating them. The CDR3 has 13 residues. The germline gives CDR1 GTSNPN, CDR2 SVGIG (reference sequence). CDR3 DNA sequence: TGTGCCTGGAGTGTACCGGCAGGAGAGACCCAGTACTTC. Its translation is CAWSVPAGETQYF.